One sample yielded the 9 T cell receptor beta chains listed below, sequenced in a study of cytomegalovirus exposure and HLA in healthy donors. The PCR used 60 Vbeta and 13 Jbeta primers. Repertoires were generated with immunoSEQ multiplex PCR, while TCRdb's copy carries only in-frame clones and drops some. The sample includes about 160,000 clones, about 82% of them seen just once. The specimen was PBMCs. The receptors here all came from a woman in her 30s in good health and CMV-seropositive.

The J gene is TRBJ1-4, the V gene TRBV28, with 7 positions matching TRBD1. Germline V gene data show CDR1 as MDHEN and CDR2 as SYDVKM. This CDR3 has 16 amino acids. The ends lost 4 bases at V and 3 bases at J; junction bases unmatched: 8. DNA of the CDR3: TGTGCCAGCAGTTCGGAGGGGGCATGGGCTAATGAAAAACTGTTTTTT. It encodes CASSSEGAWANEKLFF. The full variable domain, with the rest looked up from reference TRBV28 and TRBJ1-4, is DVKVTQSSRYLVKRTGEKVFLECVQDMDHENMFWYRQDPGLGLRLIYFSYDVKMKEKGDIPEGYSVSREKKERFSLILESASTNQTSMYLCASSSEGAWANEKLFFGSGTQLSVL.

Note on this clone: At one boundary the junction diverges from the germline segment, which might be a read error. The chain carries TRBV7-9 and TRBJ1-6; D is undetermined. The germline CDR1 and CDR2 sequences are SEHNR and FQNEAQ (reference sequence). The length of the CDR3 is 12 residues. CDR3 residues: CSSSLTHRPLHF. In nucleotides, the CDR3 is TGTTCCAGCAGCTTGACTCATCGACCCCTCCACTTT.

This clone was seen a handful of times. Different DNA sequences within this sample yield the same CDR3. This sequence joins TRBV19 and TRBJ1-4; 7 nucleotides match TRBD1. The CDR3 loop spans 14 amino acids. Trimming cost V 5 bases and J 7 bases; bases outside gene matches: 7. Germline-derived CDR1 and CDR2 are LNHDA and SQIVND (reference sequence). The CDR3 protein is CASSLRDSPEKLFF. In nucleotides, the CDR3 is TGTGCCAGTAGTTTGAGGGACAGTCCTGAAAAACTGTTTTTT.

The genes are TRBV15 and TRBJ1-2, with 9 bases aligning to TRBD1. The V gene's germline CDR1 is LNHNV and CDR2 YYDKDF (reference sequence). This CDR3 is 16 amino acids long. V lost 3 bases and J lost 6; bases outside the gene matches: 11. The CDR3 here is CATSRPPGQGGNGYTF. CDR3 coding DNA: TGTGCCACCAGCAGGCCCCCGGGACAGGGAGGAAATGGCTACACCTTC.

The chain links TRBV5-4 to TRBJ2-1; 8 bases map to TRBD2. Germline lookup yields CDR1 SGHNT and CDR2 YYREEE (reference sequence). The CDR3 totals 16 residues. V trimming: 4 bases; J trimming: 0 bases; junction bases outside the gene matches: 6. The CDR3: CASSAAGTSSYNEQFF. The CDR3 nucleotides read TGTGCCAGCAGCGCCGCCGGGACTAGCTCCTACAATGAGCAGTTCTTC. The full variable domain, its missing parts supplied by reference TRBV5-4 and TRBJ2-1, is ETGVTQSPTHLIKTRGQQVTLRCSSQSGHNTVSWYQQALGQGPQFIFQYYREEENGRGNFPPRFSGLQFPNYSSELNVNALELDDSALYLCASSAAGTSSYNEQFFGPGTRLTVL.

The chain is built from TRBV5-4 and TRBJ1-6; D is undetermined. The germline CDR1 and CDR2 sequences are SGHNT and YYREEE (reference sequence). Trimming took off 1 base at V and 0 bases at J, with 11 bases between the two ends. This CDR3 comprises 17 residues. The CDR3 nucleotides read TGTGCCAGCAGCTTGCGCGGAGGGAGCTCCTATAATTCACCCCTCCACTTT. The encoded protein is CASSLRGGSSYNSPLHF.

The chain links TRBV6-6 to TRBJ1-1; the D gene is possibly TRBD1 (5 bases). The CDR3 covers 13 residues. CDR1 is MNHNY and CDR2 is SVGAGI in the germline V gene (reference sequence). The ends were cut back, 4 bases at V and 3 bases at J, with 9 bases in the middle. In DNA form, the CDR3 reads TGTGCCAGCAGTTTGATCAGGGACACTGAAGCTTTCTTT. The encoded protein is CASSLIRDTEAFF.

The chain carries TRBV5-6 and TRBJ2-1, with TRBD1 matching 8 bases. V dropped 0 bases and J dropped 4; count of bases not matched to a gene: 3. There are 15 residues in the CDR3. The germline gives CDR1 SGHDT, CDR2 YYEEEE. In DNA form, the CDR3 reads TGTGCCAGCAGCTTGGGGACAGGGCCTTACAATGAGCAGTTCTTC. Its translation: CASSLGTGPYNEQFF.

This clone occurred many times. Other DNA sequences within the sample encode an identical CDR3. The V gene is TRBV4-3, the J gene TRBJ1-3; 7 nucleotides align to TRBD1. The CDR3 consists of 16 residues. The germline CDR1 and CDR2 sequences are LGHNA and YSLEER. V lost 4 bases to trimming and J lost 0 bases; unmatched junction nucleotides: 6. The CDR3 nucleotides read TGCGCCAGCAGCCCCCGGGCAGGGGGCTCTGGAAACACCATATATTTT. Translated: CASSPRAGGSGNTIYF.